This T cell receptor beta chain was captured in a study of shared clonotypes between healthy human individuals. Across the study: A couple of women and a few men aged 18 to 49 served as donors.

This clone has a handful of counts. Its antigen is unknown. The identical CDR3 is also encoded by other nucleotide sequences in the sample. Genomic DNA came from around 84 million PBMCs in unsorted samples. Germline V gene lookup returns CDR1 KGHSH and CDR2 LQKENI. Trimming stripped 2 bases from V and 0 bases from J, with 8 bases between. The CDR3 totals 14 residues. Profiling relied on immunoSEQ multiplex PCR, and the TCRdb table lists in-frame clones only, not all of them. Here the sample spans approximately 470,000 clones, approximately 81% being singletons. Findings and caveats of the study: In having few donors, the study represented limited genetic and exposure-history diversity.

V gene TRBV18 combines with J gene TRBJ2-7, with D perhaps assigned TRBD1 or TRBD2 (5 bases each). The sequenced sample was PBMCs. The sequence was collected from a woman aged 40 to 55 in good health. Some clones in this sample may be carry-over from other donors' samples. The CDR3 DNA reads as TGTGCCAGCTCACCAGGGACGAGCTCCTACGAGCAGTACTTC. This gives the protein CASSPGTSSYEQYF. Based on the CDR3 plus reference TRBV18 and TRBJ2-7, the full variable domain is NAGVMQNPRHLVRRRGQEARLRCSPMKGHSHVYWYRQLPEEGLKFMVYLQKENIIDESGMPKERFSAEFPKEGPSILRIQQVVRGDSAAYFCASSPGTSSYEQYFGPGTRLTVT.